The 5 T cell receptor beta chains below come from one sample, sequenced in a study of shared clonotypes between healthy human individuals. Method: immunoSEQ multiplex PCR; TCRdb's copy keeps in-frame clones and lacks some. This sample yields about 2,500,000 clones, of which around 94% are seen a single time; over 0.12% belongs to the top ten. Sequences were obtained from naive CD4+ T cells sorted from blood. As for subset: CD45RA+ positively selected. The source is a man aged 18-30 years in good health.

This clone was observed a few times. This CDR3 is also generated by other DNA sequences in the sample. V is TRBV9 and J is TRBJ2-3; D unclear. Trimming removed 0 bases from V and 0 bases from J, with 8 bases in between. Germline V gives CDR1 SGDLS, CDR2 YYNGEE. The CDR3 has 15 amino acids. The CDR3 region has the DNA TGTGCCAGCAGCGTAGTCGGATCTAGCACAGATACGCAGTATTTT. It is translated as CASSVVGSSTDTQYF.

The rearrangement joins TRBV6-4 to TRBJ2-7; no definite D call. There are 18 residues in the CDR3. Germline V gives CDR1 MRHNA, CDR2 SNTAGT. Deletions cut 0 bases from V and 0 bases from J, with 18 bases between. CDR3 loop: CASSDSPRLAPSSYEQYF. The CDR3 DNA sequence: TGTGCCAGCAGTGACTCACCACGGCTTGCACCGAGCTCCTACGAGCAGTACTTC.

This clone was observed a single time. The chain recombines TRBV27 with TRBJ1-6, with TRBD1 as a possible D gene (6 bases). Germline V gene sequence: CDR1 MNHEY, CDR2 SMNVEV (reference sequence). This CDR3 contains 18 residues. The germline V and J ends were trimmed by 0 bases and 7 bases, with 19 bases remaining between them. For the CDR3, the DNA is TGTGCCAGCAGTTTATCGTGGGGCAGGGGCGGGGGGAATTCACCCCTCCACTTT. Its translation: CASSLSWGRGGGNSPLHF.

The J gene is TRBJ1-5, the V gene TRBV28; D gene unclear. The CDR3 runs 13 residues. In germline, CDR1 is MDHEN, CDR2 SYDVKM. The V end lost 5 bases, the J end lost 4 bases, and 9 bases lay between the germline ends. CDR3 sequence reads: CASSPSWNQPQHF. CDR3 nucleotides: TGTGCCAGCAGTCCCAGTTGGAATCAGCCCCAGCATTTT. The complete variable domain, with remaining parts taken from reference TRBV28 and TRBJ1-5, reads DVKVTQSSRYLVKRTGEKVFLECVQDMDHENMFWYRQDPGLGLRLIYFSYDVKMKEKGDIPEGYSVSREKKERFSLILESASTNQTSMYLCASSPSWNQPQHFGDGTRLSIL.

The chain links TRBV1 to TRBJ2-2; no DNA check was done on the table's D call, TRBD2. TRBV1 is a pseudogene. The CDR3 consists of 17 residues. The CDR3 DNA sequence: TGCACCAGCAGCCAAGATGCGCGGGATGGGGACACCGGGGAGCTGTTTTTT. It translates to CTSSQDARDGDTGELFF.